The sequence of this T cell receptor (beta chain) was determined in a study of cytomegalovirus exposure and HLA in healthy donors. Turning to the study itself: Per a later analysis, the roughly 690 first-cohort and some 110 validation repertoires shared one platform. Study-wide points: The study flagged approximately 180 TCR beta chains as cytomegalovirus-associated. The tendency of first-cohort TCR clusters to co-occur in the 120 or so validation repertoires was identified by a subsequent analysis.

This clone was counted only a few times. No antigen is known for it. Assay used: immunoSEQ multiplex PCR; TCRdb lists only in-frame clones, some missing. The table shows around 260,000 clones, with roughly 87% occurring only once. The study drew the donors from its roughly 130-subject validation cohort, separate from the approximately 700-subject first cohort. The CDR3 consists of 15 residues. Germline-derived CDR1 and CDR2 are SGHDT and YYEEEE. Between the trimmed V and J ends, which lost 4 bases and 0 bases, there was a span of 11 bases. Sequences were obtained from PBMCs. The sequence came from a woman aged 25-40 years in good health and CMV-seronegative. J is TRBJ1-3 and V is TRBV5-6; D call uncertain. As DNA, the CDR3 is TGTGCCAGCAGCCCTGGCTCATTCTCTGGAAACACCATATATTTT. It is translated as CASSPGSFSGNTIYF.